This record looks at one TCR beta chain sequence and its context. Its antigen is undetermined. The data belong to a study of vaccination effects on CD4 cells after COVID-19. Trimming cost V 4 bases and J 1 base, with 11 bases left between them. CDR3 size: 14 residues. Germline CDR1 and CDR2: SGDLS and YYNGEE. CD4+ T cells specific for antigen were expanded with viral peptide pools by the ViraFEST assay before sequencing. A 10-day culture period preceded the isolation of CD4+ T cells. Vaccine administered to participants consisted of two doses of either BNT162b2 or mRNA-1273. Libraries were prepared by immunoSEQ multiplex PCR; TCRdb keeps only in-frame clonotypes and omits some of them. This sample carries around 65,000 clones, 73% of them seen once, and the ten largest clones take 1% to 1.5%.

The genes are TRBV9 and TRBJ2-5, with D possibly being TRBD1 (6 bases). Sequencing used CD4+ T cells from PBMCs cultured with HCoV-229E spike peptides, obtained after COVID-19 vaccination. This TCR was recovered from a human donor who received a COVID-19 vaccine. CDR3 nucleotides: TGTGCCAGCAGCCCCCGGACAGCCCAAGAGACCCAGTACTTC. Encoded protein: CASSPRTAQETQYF. The full variable domain, its missing parts supplied by reference TRBV9 and TRBJ2-5, is DSGVTQTPKHLITATGQRVTLRCSPRSGDLSVYWYQQSLDQGLQFLIQYYNGEERAKGNILERFSAQQFPDLHSELNLSSLELGDSALYFCASSPRTAQETQYFGPGTRLLVL.